Below are 24 T cell receptor beta chains sequenced from a single sample in a study of read filtering for tumor transcriptome and immune sequencing. From 300 to 400 ng of RNA, a library with molecular barcoded alpha/delta and beta/gamma adaptors was made. TCRdb passed the reads through MiXCR, listing each CDR3 protein once. Seen here are about 57,000 distinct CDR3 sequences, 20% to 25% observed once, and the top ten hold approximately 18%. Specimen: a population of CD138-negative cells sorted from bone marrow. These receptors were obtained from a donor at least 40 years old with multiple myeloma.

By share of the sample, this clonotype is medium-sized. Compared with germline, one end of the junction differs, possibly owing to a read error. The gene calls are TRBV5-1 and TRBJ2-1; 7 positions match TRBD2. Looked up from germline, CDR1 is SGHRS and CDR2 is YFSETQ. This CDR3 contains 14 residues. The CDR3 sequence is CASSLAGGYSEQFF. CDR3 sequence (DNA): TGCGCCAGCAGCTTGGCGGGGGGATACAGTGAGCAGTTCTTC.

As regards this clonotype: Just one base apart from a much larger clone, this may be a read error. V is TRBV20-1 and J is TRBJ1-4, with D unclear. V lost 3 bases to trimming and J lost 4 bases, with 12 bases between them. This CDR3 spans 14 amino acids. Germline V gene lookup returns CDR1 DFQATT and CDR2 SNEGSKA (reference sequence). The DNA for the CDR3 is TGCAGTGCTAGTGTCCGTCCCAATAATGAAAAACTGTTTTTT. It yields the protein CSASVRPNNEKLFF.

Many counts were recorded for this clonotype. The rearrangement uses TRBV20-1 and TRBJ2-1; TRBD2 aligns across 8 bases. Losses at the gene ends were 3 bases for V and 10 bases for J; bases not matched to a gene: 8. Germline assignment: CDR1 DFQATT and CDR2 SNEGSKA (reference sequence). The CDR3 is 13 amino acids. The CDR3 loop reads CSARLQGTREQFF. The CDR3 region has the DNA TGCAGTGCTAGGCTCCAGGGGACTAGGGAGCAGTTCTTC.

V usage is TRBV5-4 and J usage is TRBJ1-1, with D perhaps matching TRBD1 (5 bases). The germline gives CDR1 SGHNT, CDR2 YYREEE (reference sequence). The CDR3 runs 13 residues. The V end was cut by 7 bases, the J end by 3 bases, with 13 bases between. The CDR3 DNA reads as TGTGCCAGCCACATAGACAGAGACACTGAAGCTTTCTTT. Translating it yields CASHIDRDTEAFF.

This clonotype was detected ten times or more. The chain recombines TRBV6-4 with TRBJ1-2, with TRBD1 identical over 7 bases. The CDR3 covers 15 residues. V shed 3 bases, J shed 4 bases, and the junction held 8 bases outside the gene matches. Germline V CDR1 and CDR2: MRHNA, SNTAGT. The CDR3, as DNA: TGTGCCAGCAGTGAAAACCCGGGGACAGTCTATGGCTACACCTTC. Translation gives CASSENPGTVYGYTF.

At least ten counts were recorded for this clonotype. The chain has TRBV5-1 and TRBJ2-7, with TRBD1 identical over 7 bases. V shed 4 bases and J 1 base; nucleotides not matched to a gene: 8. Germline CDR1 reads SGHRS; CDR2 reads YFSETQ. This CDR3 spans 15 amino acids. The CDR3: CASSMGTALSYEQYF. The DNA of the CDR3 is TGCGCCAGCAGCATGGGGACAGCTTTGTCCTACGAGCAGTACTTC.

As concerns this clonotype: This may be a read error, as it is one base from a much larger clone. This rearrangement joins TRBV6-5 to TRBJ2-3, with 8 bases that match TRBD1. Losses at the gene ends were 6 bases for V and 0 bases for J; bases not matched to a gene: 2. CDR3 length: 14 amino acids. CDR1 MNHEY and CDR2 SVGAGI come from the germline V gene. The CDR3 region is CASSRQGSTDTQYF. The CDR3 coding sequence is TGTGCCAGCAGCAGACAGGGGAGCACAGATACGCAGTATTTT.

This clonotype was recorded at least ten times. The rearrangement links TRBV28 to TRBJ2-3, with TRBD2 matching 9 bases. The length of the CDR3 is 14 residues. Germline CDR1 reads MDHEN; CDR2 reads SYDVKM. Losses at the gene ends were 8 bases for V and 5 bases for J; bases not matched to a gene: 8. CDR3: CASLSGGRGDTQYF. The CDR3 coding sequence is TGTGCCAGCCTGAGCGGGGGGCGAGGAGATACGCAGTATTTT.

This clonotype appeared a single time. The chain employs TRBV7-6 and TRBJ2-3; D is possibly TRBD2 (5 bases). Trimming left V 5 bases short and J 6 bases short, with 18 bases between. This CDR3 is 15 amino acids long. Germline-derived CDR1 and CDR2 are SGHVS and FNYEAQ. The chain's CDR3 is CASSRGRAGDDTQYF. In nucleotides, the CDR3 is TGTGCCAGCAGCCGGGGTAGGGCAGGTGATGATACGCAGTATTTT.

On this clonotype itself: A much more abundant neighbour one base away suggests this may be a read error. The V and J genes are TRBV12-3 or TRBV12-4 and TRBJ1-6; 9 bases line up with TRBD1. This CDR3 comprises 14 residues. The junction had 6 bases not matched to a gene; V was cut back by 6 bases and J by 9 bases. The CDR3 nucleotides are TGTGCCAGCAGACCAACAGGGGGCAGTTCACCCCTCCACTTT. Translated, it gives CASRPTGGSSPLHF.

Of note for this clonotype: Germline is not matched at one junction end, which may reflect a read error. This chain links TRBV7-2 with TRBJ2-5; no clear D. The CDR3 has 15 residues. CDR1 is SGHTA, CDR2 FQGNSA, per germline. CDR3 DNA sequence: TGTGCCTGCAGCTTAGGACCGAGCCTCAAAGAGACCCAGTACTTC. It codes for CACSLGPSLKETQYF. Together with reference TRBV7-2 and TRBJ2-5, the CDR3 gives the full variable domain: GAGVSQSPSNKVTEKGKDVELRCDPISGHTALYWYRQSLGQGLEFLIYFQGNSAPDKSGLPSDRFSAERTGGSVSTLTIQRTQQEDSAVYLCACSLGPSLKETQYFGPGTRLLVL.

This clonotype was picked up a small number of times. The chain uses TRBV11-2 and TRBJ2-5; weak D call: TRBD2 (6 bases). Trimming shortened V by 4 bases and J by 1 base, and 10 bases separated the two germline ends. Germline CDR1 is SGHAT and CDR2 is FQNNGV. The CDR3 is made up of 14 amino acids. In DNA form, the CDR3 reads TGTGCCAGCAGCTCGTGGACTACCCAAGAGACCCAGTACTTC. This translates into CASSSWTTQETQYF.

The J gene is TRBJ2-5, the V gene TRBV24-1; D is unclear. The germline CDR1 and CDR2 sequences are KGHDR and SFDVKD. V was clipped by 3 bases and J by 0 bases, with 16 bases between them. The CDR3 sequence is 17 residues long. The CDR3 here is CATSDGFGRPYQETQYF. CDR3 nucleotides: TGTGCCACCAGTGATGGCTTCGGCAGACCGTACCAAGAGACCCAGTACTTC.

V is TRBV7-9 and J is TRBJ2-3, with D perhaps matching TRBD1 or TRBD2 (5 bases each). V lost 6 bases, J lost 2 bases, and 18 bases lay in between. Germline CDR1 SEHNR, CDR2 FQNEAQ (reference sequence). The CDR3 has 16 amino acids. In DNA form, the CDR3 reads TGTGCCAGCAGGGCCGGGACGGGTGTCGTCACAGATACGCAGTATTTT. It codes for CASRAGTGVVTDTQYF.

This rearrangement joins TRBV7-9 to TRBJ2-5, with 11 bases matching TRBD2. Germline CDR1 SEHNR, CDR2 FQNEAQ (reference sequence). The J segment lost 4 bases and the V segment lost 5 bases, leaving 18 bases of the junction unmatched. The CDR3 has 19 amino acids. In nucleotides, the CDR3 is TGTGCCAGCAGCCGCACCAAACCAAGTAGCGGGGGGGCCGTAGAGACCCAGTACTTC. Amino acids: CASSRTKPSSGGAVETQYF.

Remarks on this clonotype: A junction boundary mismatches the germline segment, possibly from a read error. The rearrangement joins TRBV11-3 to TRBJ2-5; D might be TRBD1 (6 bases). This CDR3 comprises 14 residues. Per the germline V gene, CDR1 is SGHNT and CDR2 is YENEEA. CDR3 sequence: CASSLVQGRETRYF. The CDR3 coding sequence is TGTGCCAGCAGCTTAGTCCAGGGGAGAGAGACCCGGTACTTC.

At least ten counts were recorded for this clonotype. The V gene is TRBV5-6, the J gene TRBJ1-1; 10 bases are a match to TRBD1. J gave up 4 bases and V 4 bases, and 13 bases lay outside the gene matches. This CDR3 is 17 amino acids long. Germline V gene lookup returns CDR1 SGHDT and CDR2 YYEEEE. The CDR3 sequence is CASSQMWDRGLGTEAFF. CDR3 nucleotides: TGTGCCAGCAGCCAAATGTGGGACAGGGGTCTGGGCACTGAAGCTTTCTTT.

This CDR3 reads CASSPTGIGELFF. The CDR3 nucleotides read TGTGCCAGTAGTCCGACAGGGATTGGAGAACTGTTTTTT. The rearrangement links TRBV19 to TRBJ1-4; TRBD1 matches 7 bases. The CDR3 has 13 amino acids. V trimming: 5 bases; J trimming: 12 bases; junction bases outside the gene matches: 9. Germline lookup yields CDR1 LNHDA and CDR2 SQIVND (reference sequence).

This clonotype showed up many times. The rearrangement uses TRBV28 and TRBJ2-7; a weak D match, TRBD1 (6 bases). CDR1 is MDHEN and CDR2 is SYDVKM in the germline V gene. The ends were cut back, 10 bases at V and 0 bases at J, with 16 bases in the middle. The CDR3 sequence is 14 residues long. CDR3 region: CATTTGYGSYEQYF. The CDR3 nucleotides are TGTGCCACCACCACAGGGTACGGCTCCTACGAGCAGTACTTC.

Here the CDR3 reads CSVAGIEQFF. The CDR3 coding sequence is TGCAGCGTTGCTGGTATCGAGCAGTTCTTC. This chain connects TRBV29-1 to TRBJ2-1; D uncertain. Germline CDR1 SQVTM, CDR2 ANQGSEA. CDR3 length: 10 residues. The V and J ends lost 4 bases and 10 bases respectively, with 8 bases between them.

This clonotype appeared a few times. The chain links TRBV18 to TRBJ1-2; D is possibly TRBD1 (6 bases). CDR3 length: 15 amino acids. Between the trimmed V and J ends, which lost 6 bases and 4 bases, there was a span of 18 bases. The germline V gene has CDR1 KGHSH and CDR2 LQKENI. The CDR3 coding sequence is TGTGCCAGCTCCCGGGACATACGACAAGGCTATGGCTACACCTTC. Translating it yields CASSRDIRQGYGYTF.

The table lists this clonotype with many counts. The chain is built from TRBV7-8 and TRBJ2-1, with 10 bases that match TRBD2. The CDR3 totals 18 residues. Trimming removed 5 bases from V and 0 bases from J; junction bases left unmatched: 10. Germline V gives CDR1 SGHVS, CDR2 FQNEAQ. The CDR3 sequence: CASSRQGLATSSYNEQFF. CDR3 sequence (DNA): TGTGCCAGCAGCAGACAGGGACTAGCGACCAGCTCCTACAATGAGCAGTTCTTC. The complete variable domain, with remaining parts taken from reference TRBV7-8 and TRBJ2-1, reads GAGVSQSPRYKVAKRGQDVALRCDPISGHVSLFWYQQALGQGPEFLTYFQNEAQLDKSGLPSDRFFAERPEGSVSTLKIQRTQQEDSAVYLCASSRQGLATSSYNEQFFGPGTRLTVL.

This clonotype was recorded many times. The gene calls are TRBV29-1 and TRBJ2-1, with D unresolved. V dropped 1 base and J dropped 3 bases, with 10 bases sitting between them. Germline V gives CDR1 SQVTM, CDR2 ANQGSEA. This CDR3 has 14 amino acids. CDR3: CSVEGLTGYNEQFF. As DNA, the CDR3 is TGCAGCGTTGAAGGCCTGACTGGCTACAATGAGCAGTTCTTC.

This clonotype was found many times. The chain has TRBV5-1 and TRBJ2-1; the D is unclear. V gave up 7 bases and J gave up 0 bases, with 11 bases separating them. This CDR3 region has 14 residues. From germline, CDR1 is SGHRS and CDR2 YFSETQ. The CDR3 loop reads CASFESHSYNEQFF. CDR3 coding DNA: TGCGCCAGCTTTGAAAGTCACTCCTACAATGAGCAGTTCTTC.